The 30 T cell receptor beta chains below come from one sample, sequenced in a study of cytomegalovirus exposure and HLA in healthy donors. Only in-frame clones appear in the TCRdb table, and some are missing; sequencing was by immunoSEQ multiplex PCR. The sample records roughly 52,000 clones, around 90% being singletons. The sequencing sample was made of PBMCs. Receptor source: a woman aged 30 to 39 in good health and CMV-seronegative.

Written as DNA, the CDR3 is TGTGCCAGTGAGGGCCATCTTACAAACAATGAGCAGTTCTTC. It encodes CASEGHLTNNEQFF. This chain connects TRBV19 to TRBJ2-1, with D perhaps TRBD2 (5 bases). The CDR3 totals 14 residues. Germline V gene sequence: CDR1 LNHDA, CDR2 SQIVND (reference sequence). Trimming shortened V by 8 bases and J by 5 bases, and 16 bases separated the two germline ends.

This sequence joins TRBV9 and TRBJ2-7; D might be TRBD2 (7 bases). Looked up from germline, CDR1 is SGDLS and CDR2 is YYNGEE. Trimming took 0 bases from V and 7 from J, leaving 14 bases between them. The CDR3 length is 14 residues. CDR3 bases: TGTGCCAGCAGCGTAGGGGGGGCGCGGGGGGAGCAGTACTTC. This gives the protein CASSVGGARGEQYF.

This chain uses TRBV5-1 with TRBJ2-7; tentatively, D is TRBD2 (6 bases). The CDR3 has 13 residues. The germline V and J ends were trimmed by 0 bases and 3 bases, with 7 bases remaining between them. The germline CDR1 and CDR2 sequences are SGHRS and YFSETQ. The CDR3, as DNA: TGCGCCAGCAGCTTGGTCGGGGGCTACGAGCAGTACTTC. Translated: CASSLVGGYEQYF.

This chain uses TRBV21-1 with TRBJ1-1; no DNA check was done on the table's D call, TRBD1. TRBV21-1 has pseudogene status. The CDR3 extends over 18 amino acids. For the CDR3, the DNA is TGTGCCAGCAGCAAAGGCCCCCCCCGGACAGGGATGTACACTGAAGCTTTCTTT. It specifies CASSKGPPRTGMYTEAFF.

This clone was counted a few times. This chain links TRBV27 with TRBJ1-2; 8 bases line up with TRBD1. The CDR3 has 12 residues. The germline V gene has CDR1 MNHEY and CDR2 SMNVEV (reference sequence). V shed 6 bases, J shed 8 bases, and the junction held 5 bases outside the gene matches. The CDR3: CASSEGQGGYTF. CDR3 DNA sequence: TGTGCCAGCAGCGAAGGACAGGGAGGCTACACCTTC.

The CDR3 coding sequence is TGTGCCAGCAGTTTAGCCGGGACAGGGCTCTATGGCTACACCTTC. Residues: CASSLAGTGLYGYTF. The V gene is TRBV27, the J gene TRBJ1-2; 9 nucleotides match TRBD1. The CDR3 covers 15 residues. J gave up 4 bases and V 2 bases, and 5 bases lay outside the gene matches. In germline, CDR1 is MNHEY, CDR2 SMNVEV (reference sequence).

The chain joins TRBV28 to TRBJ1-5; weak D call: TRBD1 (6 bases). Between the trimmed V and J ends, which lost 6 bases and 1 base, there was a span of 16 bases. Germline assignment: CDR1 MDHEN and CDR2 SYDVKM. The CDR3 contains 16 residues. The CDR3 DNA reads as TGTGCCAGCAGCCCGAACCCAGGGGCGAGCAATCAGCCCCAGCATTTT. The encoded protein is CASSPNPGASNQPQHF.

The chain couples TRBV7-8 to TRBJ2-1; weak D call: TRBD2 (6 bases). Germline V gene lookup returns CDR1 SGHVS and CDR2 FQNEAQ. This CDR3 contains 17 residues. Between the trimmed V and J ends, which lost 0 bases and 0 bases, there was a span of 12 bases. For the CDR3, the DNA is TGTGCCAGCAGCTTAGCTCCGGCGGGGTTCTCCTACAATGAGCAGTTCTTC. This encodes CASSLAPAGFSYNEQFF.

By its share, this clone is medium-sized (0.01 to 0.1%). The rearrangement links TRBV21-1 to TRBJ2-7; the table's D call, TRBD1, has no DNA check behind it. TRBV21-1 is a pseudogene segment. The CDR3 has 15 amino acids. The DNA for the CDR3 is TGTGCCAGCAGCAAAGATTGGACAGGTACCTACGAGCAGTACTTC. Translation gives CASSKDWTGTYEQYF.

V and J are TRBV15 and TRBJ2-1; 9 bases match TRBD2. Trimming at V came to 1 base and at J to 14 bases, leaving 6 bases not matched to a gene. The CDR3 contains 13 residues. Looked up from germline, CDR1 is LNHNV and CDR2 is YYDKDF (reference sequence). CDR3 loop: CATSRGEREAEFF. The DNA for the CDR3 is TGTGCCACCAGCAGAGGGGAGCGGGAGGCGGAGTTCTTC.

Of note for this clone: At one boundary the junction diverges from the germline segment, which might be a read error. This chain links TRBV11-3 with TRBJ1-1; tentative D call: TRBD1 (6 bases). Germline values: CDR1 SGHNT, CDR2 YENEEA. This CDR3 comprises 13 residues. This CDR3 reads CASSLLGAAEAFF. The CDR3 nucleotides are TGCGCCAGCAGCTTACTGGGGGCGGCTGAAGCTTTCTTT.

The CDR3 spells CATSRDRSTNEKLFF. CDR3 nucleotides: TGTGCCACCAGCAGGGACAGATCAACTAATGAAAAACTGTTTTTT. The V and J genes are TRBV15 and TRBJ1-4, with D possibly TRBD1 on 6 matching bases. V lost 3 bases, J lost 0 bases, and 8 bases lay in between. Germline values: CDR1 LNHNV, CDR2 YYDKDF (reference sequence). The CDR3 loop spans 15 amino acids.

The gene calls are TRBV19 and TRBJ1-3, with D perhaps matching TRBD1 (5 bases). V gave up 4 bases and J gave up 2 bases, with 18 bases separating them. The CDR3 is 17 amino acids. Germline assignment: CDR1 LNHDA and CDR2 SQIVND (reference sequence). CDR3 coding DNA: TGTGCCAGTAGTAAAATTGGCGCAGGGTTCGCTGGAAACACCATATATTTT. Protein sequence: CASSKIGAGFAGNTIYF.

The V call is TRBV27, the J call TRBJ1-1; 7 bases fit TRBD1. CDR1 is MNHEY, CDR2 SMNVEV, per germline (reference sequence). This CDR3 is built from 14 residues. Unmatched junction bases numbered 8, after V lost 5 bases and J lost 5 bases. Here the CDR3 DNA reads TGTGCCAGCAGTCTCCAAACAGGGGCGACTGAAGCTTTCTTT. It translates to CASSLQTGATEAFF.

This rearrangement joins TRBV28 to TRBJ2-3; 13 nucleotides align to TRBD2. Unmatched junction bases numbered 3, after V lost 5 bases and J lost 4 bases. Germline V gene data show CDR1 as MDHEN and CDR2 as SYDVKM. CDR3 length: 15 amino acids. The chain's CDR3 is CASSELAGGADTQYF. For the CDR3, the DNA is TGTGCCAGCAGTGAACTAGCGGGAGGGGCAGATACGCAGTATTTT.

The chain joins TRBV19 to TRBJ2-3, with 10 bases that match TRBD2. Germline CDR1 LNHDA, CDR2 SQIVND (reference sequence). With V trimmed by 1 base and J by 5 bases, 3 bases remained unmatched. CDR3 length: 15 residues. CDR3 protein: CASSIVRTSGDTQYF. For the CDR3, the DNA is TGTGCCAGTAGTATAGTTCGGACTAGCGGAGATACGCAGTATTTT.

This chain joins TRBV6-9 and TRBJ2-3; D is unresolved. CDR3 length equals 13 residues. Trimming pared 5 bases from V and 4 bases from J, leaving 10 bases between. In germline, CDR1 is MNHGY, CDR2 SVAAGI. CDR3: CASSPSVADTQYF. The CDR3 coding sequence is TGTGCCAGCAGTCCCTCGGTAGCAGATACGCAGTATTTT.

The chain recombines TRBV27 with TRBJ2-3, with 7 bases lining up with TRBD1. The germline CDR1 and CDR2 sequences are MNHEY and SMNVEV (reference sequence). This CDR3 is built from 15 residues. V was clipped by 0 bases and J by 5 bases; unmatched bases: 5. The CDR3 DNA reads TGTGCCAGCAGTTTATCAACACAGGGGAGAGATACGCAGTATTTT. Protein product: CASSLSTQGRDTQYF.

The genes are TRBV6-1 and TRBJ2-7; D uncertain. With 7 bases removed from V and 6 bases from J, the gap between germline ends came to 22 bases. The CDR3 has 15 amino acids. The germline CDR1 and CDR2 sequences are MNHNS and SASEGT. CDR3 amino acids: CASTMGQPNTGEQYF. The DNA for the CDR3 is TGTGCCAGCACCATGGGCCAGCCCAACACTGGCGAGCAGTACTTC.

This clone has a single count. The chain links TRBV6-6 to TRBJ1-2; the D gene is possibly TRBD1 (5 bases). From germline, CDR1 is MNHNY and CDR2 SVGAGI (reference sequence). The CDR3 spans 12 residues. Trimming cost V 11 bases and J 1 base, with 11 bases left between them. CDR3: CAGQGDNYGYTF. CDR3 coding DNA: TGTGCCGGCCAAGGGGATAACTATGGCTACACCTTC.

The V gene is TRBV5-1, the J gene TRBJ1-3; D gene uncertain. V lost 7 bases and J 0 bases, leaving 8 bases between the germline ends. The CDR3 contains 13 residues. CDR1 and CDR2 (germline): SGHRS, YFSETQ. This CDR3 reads CASGPDSGNTIYF. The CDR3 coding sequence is TGCGCCAGCGGGCCTGACTCTGGAAACACCATATATTTT.

CDR3 sequence reads: CASSWDARLAGRSYEQYF. The CDR3 DNA reads as TGCGCCAGCAGTTGGGACGCCAGACTAGCGGGTCGCTCCTACGAGCAGTACTTC. The chain employs TRBV5-1 and TRBJ2-7; 10 bases match TRBD2. J was trimmed by 0 bases and V by 5 bases; bases with no gene match: 14. This CDR3 is built from 18 residues. Germline V gene sequence: CDR1 SGHRS, CDR2 YFSETQ.

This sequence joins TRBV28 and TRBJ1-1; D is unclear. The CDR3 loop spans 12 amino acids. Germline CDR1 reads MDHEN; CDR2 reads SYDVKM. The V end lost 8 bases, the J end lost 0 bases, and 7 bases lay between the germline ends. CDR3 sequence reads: CASGLMNTEAFF. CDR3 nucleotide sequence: TGTGCCAGCGGACTCATGAACACTGAAGCTTTCTTT.

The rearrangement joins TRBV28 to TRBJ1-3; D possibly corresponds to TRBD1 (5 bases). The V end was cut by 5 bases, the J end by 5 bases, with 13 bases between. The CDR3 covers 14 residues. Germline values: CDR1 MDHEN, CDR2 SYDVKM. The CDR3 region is CASSLQGARNTIYF. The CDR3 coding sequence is TGTGCCAGCAGTCTGCAGGGCGCGCGAAACACCATATATTTT.

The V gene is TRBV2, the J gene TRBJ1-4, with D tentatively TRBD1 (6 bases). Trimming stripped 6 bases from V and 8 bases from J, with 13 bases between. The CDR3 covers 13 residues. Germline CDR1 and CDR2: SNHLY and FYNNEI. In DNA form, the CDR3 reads TGTGCCAGCAGGGCACAGGGAGACGAAAAACTGTTTTTT. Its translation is CASRAQGDEKLFF. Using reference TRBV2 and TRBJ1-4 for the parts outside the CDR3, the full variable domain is EPEVTQTPSHQVTQMGQEVILRCVPISNHLYFYWYRQILGQKVEFLVSFYNNEISEKSEIFDDQFSVERPDGSNFTLKIRSTKLEDSAMYFCASRAQGDEKLFFGSGTQLSVL.

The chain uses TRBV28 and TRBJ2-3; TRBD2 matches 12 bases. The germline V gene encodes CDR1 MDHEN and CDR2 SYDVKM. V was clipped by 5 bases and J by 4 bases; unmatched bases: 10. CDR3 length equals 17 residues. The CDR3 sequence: CASSLLAGGGDADTQYF. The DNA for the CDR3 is TGTGCCAGCAGTCTACTAGCGGGAGGAGGAGACGCAGATACGCAGTATTTT.

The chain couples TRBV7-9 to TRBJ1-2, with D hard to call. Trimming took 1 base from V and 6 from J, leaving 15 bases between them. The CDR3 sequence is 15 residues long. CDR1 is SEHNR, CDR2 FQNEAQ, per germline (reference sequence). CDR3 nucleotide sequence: TGTGCCAGCAGCTTAGAAGTACAGCGGCTAGATGGCTACACCTTC. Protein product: CASSLEVQRLDGYTF.

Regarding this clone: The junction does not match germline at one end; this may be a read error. DNA of the CDR3: TGCGCCAGCAGCCGGACTAGCGGCTACAATGAGCAGTTCTTC. Encoded protein: CASSRTSGYNEQFF. The chain couples TRBV11-3 to TRBJ2-1; 10 bases map to TRBD2. The V gene's germline CDR1 is SGHNT and CDR2 YENEEA. The CDR3 has 14 amino acids.

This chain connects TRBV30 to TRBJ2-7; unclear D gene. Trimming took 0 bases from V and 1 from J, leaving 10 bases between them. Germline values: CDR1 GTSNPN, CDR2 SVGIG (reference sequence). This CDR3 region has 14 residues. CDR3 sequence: CAWSVEFKSYEQYF. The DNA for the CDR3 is TGTGCCTGGAGTGTTGAGTTTAAGTCCTACGAGCAGTACTTC.

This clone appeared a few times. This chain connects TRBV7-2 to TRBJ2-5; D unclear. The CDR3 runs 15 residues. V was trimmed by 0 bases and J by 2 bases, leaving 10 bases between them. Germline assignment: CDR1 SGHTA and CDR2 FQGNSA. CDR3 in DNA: TGTGCCAGCAGCTTAGCTTTAGTACCACAAGAGACCCAGTACTTC. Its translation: CASSLALVPQETQYF.